This T cell receptor beta chain was captured by sequencing in a study of T cells in Graves' hyperthyroidism and ophthalmopathy. This clonotype was detected a few times. There were TCR beta CDR3 regions amplified from RNA transcripts. The study used the HTBI primer set for a first-round RT-PCR of the TCR CDR3. TCRdb used MiXCR to reprocess the multiplex PCR reads, holding one entry per CDR3 protein. The sample lists some 530,000 distinct CDR3 sequences, approximately 23% seen once, with under 55% in the top ten. The germline gives CDR1 KGHSH, CDR2 LQKENI. Trimming cost V 6 bases and J 5 bases, with 13 bases left between them. CDR3 length: 13 amino acids.

Input material: blood. The sequence came from a woman aged 70 to 79 with Graves' ophthalmopathy. V gene TRBV18 combines with J gene TRBJ1-2; D possibly corresponds to TRBD1 (6 bases). CDR3 DNA sequence: TGTGCCAGCTCCACAGGGTGGGGTTATGGCTACACCTTC. Its protein product is CASSTGWGYGYTF.